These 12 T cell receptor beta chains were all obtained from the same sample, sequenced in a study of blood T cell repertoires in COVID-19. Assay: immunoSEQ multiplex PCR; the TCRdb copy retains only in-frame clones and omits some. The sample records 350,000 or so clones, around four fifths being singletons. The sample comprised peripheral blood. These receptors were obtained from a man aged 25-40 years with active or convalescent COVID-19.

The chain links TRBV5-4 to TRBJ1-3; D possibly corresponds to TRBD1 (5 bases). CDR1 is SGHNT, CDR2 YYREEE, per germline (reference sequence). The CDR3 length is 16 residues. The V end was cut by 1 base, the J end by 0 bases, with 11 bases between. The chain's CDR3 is CASSLTVGLSGNTIYF. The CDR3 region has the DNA TGTGCCAGCAGCTTGACCGTGGGGCTCTCTGGAAACACCATATATTTT.

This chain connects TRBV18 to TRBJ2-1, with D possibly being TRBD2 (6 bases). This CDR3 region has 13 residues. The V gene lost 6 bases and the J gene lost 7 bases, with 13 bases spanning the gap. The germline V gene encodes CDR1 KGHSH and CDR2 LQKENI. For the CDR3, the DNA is TGTGCCAGCTCTCCAGATAGCGGAAATGAGCAGTTCTTC. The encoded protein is CASSPDSGNEQFF.

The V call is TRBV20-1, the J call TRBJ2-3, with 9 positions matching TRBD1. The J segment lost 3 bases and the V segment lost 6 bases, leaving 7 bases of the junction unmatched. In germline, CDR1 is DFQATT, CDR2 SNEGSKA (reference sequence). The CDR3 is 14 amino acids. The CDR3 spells CSASSDRGTDTQYF. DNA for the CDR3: TGCAGTGCCAGTTCGGACAGGGGAACAGATACGCAGTATTTT.

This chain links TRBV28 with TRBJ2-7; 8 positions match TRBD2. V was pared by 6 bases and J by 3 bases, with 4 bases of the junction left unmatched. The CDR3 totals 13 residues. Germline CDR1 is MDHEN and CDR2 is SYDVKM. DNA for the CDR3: TGTGCCAGCAGGACGGGAGGGGACTACGAGCAGTACTTC. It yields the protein CASRTGGDYEQYF.

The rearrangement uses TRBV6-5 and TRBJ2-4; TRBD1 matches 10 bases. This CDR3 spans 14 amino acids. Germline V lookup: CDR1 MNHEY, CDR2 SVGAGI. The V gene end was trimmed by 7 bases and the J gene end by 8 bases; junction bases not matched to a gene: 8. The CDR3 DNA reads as TGTGCCAGCACGGGGATGGGGACAGGGGACATTCAGTACTTC. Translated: CASTGMGTGDIQYF.

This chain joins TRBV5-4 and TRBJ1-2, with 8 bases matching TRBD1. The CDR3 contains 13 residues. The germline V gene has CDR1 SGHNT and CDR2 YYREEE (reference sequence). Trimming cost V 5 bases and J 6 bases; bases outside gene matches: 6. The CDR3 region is CASRGQGANGYTF. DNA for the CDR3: TGTGCCAGCAGAGGGCAGGGGGCAAATGGCTACACCTTC.

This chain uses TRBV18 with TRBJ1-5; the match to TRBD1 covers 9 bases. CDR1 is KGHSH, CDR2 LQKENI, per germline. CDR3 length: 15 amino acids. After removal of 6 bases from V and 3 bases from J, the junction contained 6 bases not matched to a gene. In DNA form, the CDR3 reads TGTGCCAGCTCCGGGACAGGGAGGAACAATCAGCCCCAGCATTTT. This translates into CASSGTGRNNQPQHF. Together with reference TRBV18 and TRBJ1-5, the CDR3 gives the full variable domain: NAGVMQNPRHLVRRRGQEARLRCSPMKGHSHVYWYRQLPEEGLKFMVYLQKENIIDESGMPKERFSAEFPKEGPSILRIQQVVRGDSAAYFCASSGTGRNNQPQHFGDGTRLSIL.

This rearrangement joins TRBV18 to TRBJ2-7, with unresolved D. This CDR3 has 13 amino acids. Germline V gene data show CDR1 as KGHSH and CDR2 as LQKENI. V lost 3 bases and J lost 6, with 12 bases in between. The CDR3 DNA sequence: TGTGCCAGCTCACCGCCATTAGCTGGCGAGCAGTACTTC. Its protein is CASSPPLAGEQYF.

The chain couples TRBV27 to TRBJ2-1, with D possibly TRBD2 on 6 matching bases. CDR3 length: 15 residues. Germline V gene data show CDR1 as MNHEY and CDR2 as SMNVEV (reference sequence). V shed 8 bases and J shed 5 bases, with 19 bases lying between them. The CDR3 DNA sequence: TGTGCCAGCGTATTTAGTTTATCGGGGGACAATGAGCAGTTCTTC. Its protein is CASVFSLSGDNEQFF.

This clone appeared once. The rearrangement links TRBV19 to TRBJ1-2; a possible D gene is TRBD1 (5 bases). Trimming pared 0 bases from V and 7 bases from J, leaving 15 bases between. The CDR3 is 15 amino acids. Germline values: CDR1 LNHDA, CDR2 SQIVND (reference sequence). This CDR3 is CASSIETGPSVGYTF. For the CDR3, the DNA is TGTGCCAGTAGTATAGAAACAGGACCTTCAGTTGGCTACACCTTC.

CDR3 nucleotide sequence: TGTGCCACCAGCTCTCTCCCGGCTAGTAATGAAAAACTGTTTTTT. This sequence encodes CATSSLPASNEKLFF. The rearrangement joins TRBV15 to TRBJ1-4; no definite D call. Germline-derived CDR1 and CDR2 are LNHNV and YYDKDF (reference sequence). Trimming took 5 bases from V and 4 from J, leaving 14 bases between them. CDR3 size: 15 residues.

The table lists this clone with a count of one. The CDR3 region has the DNA TGTGCCAGCAGTTACTCTAGCGGGACGGCGCCTTATCAGCCCCAGCATTTT. It specifies CASSYSSGTAPYQPQHF. The V and J genes are TRBV6-2 or TRBV6-3 and TRBJ1-5; D is possibly TRBD1 (5 bases). The germline gives CDR1 MNHEY, CDR2 SVGEGT. This CDR3 has 17 amino acids. Trimming shortened V by 0 bases and J by 5 bases, and 17 bases separated the two germline ends.